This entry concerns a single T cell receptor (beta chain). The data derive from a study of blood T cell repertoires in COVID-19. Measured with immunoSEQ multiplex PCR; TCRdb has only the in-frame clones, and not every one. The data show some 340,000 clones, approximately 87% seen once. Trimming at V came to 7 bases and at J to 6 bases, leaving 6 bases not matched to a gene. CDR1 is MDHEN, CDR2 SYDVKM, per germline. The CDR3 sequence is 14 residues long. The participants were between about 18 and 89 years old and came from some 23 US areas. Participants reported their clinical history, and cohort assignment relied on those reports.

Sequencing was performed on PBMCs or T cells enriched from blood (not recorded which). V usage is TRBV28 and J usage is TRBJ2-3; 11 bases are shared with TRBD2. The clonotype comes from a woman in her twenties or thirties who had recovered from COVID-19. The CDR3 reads CASNSGGAADTQYF. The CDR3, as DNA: TGTGCCAGCAATAGCGGGGGGGCCGCTGATACGCAGTATTTT.